The text below deals with one T cell receptor (beta chain). These data are taken from a study of shared T cell receptors in the human thymus. This CDR3 is 17 amino acids long. Trimming took 0 bases from V and 0 from J, leaving 12 bases between them. Germline values: CDR1 SGHRS, CDR2 YFSETQ. Here immunoSEQ multiplex PCR was the method, and the copy in TCRdb shows in-frame clones only, minus some. The table lists hundreds of thousands of clones, approximately 87% of them singletons. The data were also submitted as part of a second study, on human thymus T cells.

The gene calls are TRBV5-1 and TRBJ1-4; no definite D call. Sequencing was performed on thymocytes. The TCR sequence derives from a boy under two years old with a congenital heart defect. The CDR3 DNA reads as TGCGCCAGCAGCTTGGATCGGGATTCCTCAACTAATGAAAAACTGTTTTTT. The encoded protein is CASSLDRDSSTNEKLFF.